These T cell receptor beta chains were read from a single sample in a study of identical twins. TCRdb itself ran the 5' RACE reads through MiXCR, one entry per CDR3 protein. The data show over 200,000 distinct CDR3 sequences, approximately 5.9% seen once. This sample also belongs to another study, concerning T cells expressing NK-cell markers.

The material sequenced was CD8+ T cells sorted from blood. The receptors were gathered from a woman aged 18 to 35 in good health. Both conserved end residues are part of each CDR3. Each record gives: J gene, V gene, clone size, D gene, CDR3 DNA, CDR3 protein. The D gene is left open where the match is weak. Size tells how often a clone was seen (once, few, many) or the class of an expanded clone, and some rows leave it out.

J: TRBJ2-7
V: TRBV3-1
size: few
D: TRBD2
DNA: TGTGCCAGCAGCCCGGAGGGACTAGCGGGCTCCTACGAGCAGTACTTC
CDR3: CASSPEGLAGSYEQYF

J: TRBJ2-1
V: TRBV6-5
size: many
D: NA
DNA: TGTGCCAGCAGTTACTCGCGGGACCGCGGCTCCTACAATGAGCAGTTCTTC
CDR3: CASSYSRDRGSYNEQFF

J: TRBJ1-3
V: TRBV7-9
size: few
D: NA
DNA: TGTGCCAGCAGCCTACCAAGCTCTGGAAACACCATATATTTT
CDR3: CASSLPSSGNTIYF

J: TRBJ2-5
V: TRBV4-2
size: NA
D: TRBD2
DNA: TGTGCCAGCAGCCAAGAACGAGCGGGGGTGCAAGAGACCCAGTACTTC
CDR3: CASSQERAGVQETQYF

J: TRBJ2-1
V: TRBV12-3/TRBV12-4
size: many
D: NA
DNA: TGTGCCAGCACCGGGGGGCCACATGAGCAGTTCTTC
CDR3: CASTGGPHEQFF

J: TRBJ2-3
V: TRBV15
size: NA
D: NA
DNA: TGTGCCACCGTCAACGCAGGGGCGGGCACAGATACGCAGTATTTT
CDR3: CATVNAGAGTDTQYF

J: TRBJ2-1
V: TRBV12-3/TRBV12-4
size: many
D: NA
DNA: TGTGCCAGCAGTTTAGAAGGGGTGCGGTTCTTC
CDR3: CASSLEGVRFF

J: TRBJ1-1
V: TRBV12-3/TRBV12-4
size: many
D: TRBD1
DNA: TGTGCCAGCAGTTTCTCGGACAGGGAGGACACTGAAGCTTTCTTT
CDR3: CASSFSDREDTEAFF

J: TRBJ2-2
V: TRBV9
size: NA
D: TRBD2
DNA: TGTGCCAGCAGCGGCTATAGCGGGAGTGTGAACACCGGGGAGCTGTTTTTT
CDR3: CASSGYSGSVNTGELFF

J: TRBJ2-1
V: TRBV11-1
size: NA
D: TRBD2
DNA: TGTGCCAGCAGCGGAATGCCGGGACTAGCGGAGGCCCCTGGCTCCTACAATGAGCAGTTCTTC
CDR3: CASSGMPGLAEAPGSYNEQFF

J: TRBJ1-2
V: TRBV27
size: NA
D: NA
DNA: TGTGCCAGCAGTCCCCAGGGGCGGGGGCCCTTCTATGGCTACACCTTC
CDR3: CASSPQGRGPFYGYTF

J: TRBJ1-1
V: TRBV5-6
size: few
D: NA
DNA: TGTGCCAGCAGCTGGGGGGTCACTGAAGCTTTCTTT
CDR3: CASSWGVTEAFF

J: TRBJ2-5
V: TRBV20-1
size: few
D: TRBD1
DNA: TGCAGTGCTACAGGGGGCGGACCCCCAGAGACCCAGTACTTC
CDR3: CSATGGGPPETQYF

J: TRBJ2-7
V: TRBV4-3
size: few
D: NA
DNA: TGCGCCAGCAGCCAAGAACGAGGTTCCGAGCAGTACTTC
CDR3: CASSQERGSEQYF

J: TRBJ2-5
V: TRBV7-8
size: many
D: NA
DNA: TGTGCCAGCAGCTTAGCGAGACCCCACCAAGAGACCCAGTACTTC
CDR3: CASSLARPHQETQYF

J: TRBJ2-7
V: TRBV7-9
size: NA
D: TRBD2
DNA: TGTGCCAGCAGCTTTAGCGGGAACCTGGGCGAGCAGTACTTC
CDR3: CASSFSGNLGEQYF

J: TRBJ2-7
V: TRBV10-3
size: NA
D: NA
DNA: TGTGCCATCTTAGAGTCCGGGAGCTACGAGCAGTACTTC
CDR3: CAILESGSYEQYF

J: TRBJ1-4
V: TRBV7-9
size: few
D: NA
DNA: TGTGCCAGCAGCTTAGAGAGGGAGGGGGAAAAACTGTTTTTT
CDR3: CASSLEREGEKLFF

J: TRBJ2-5
V: TRBV7-2
size: many
D: TRBD2
DNA: TGTGCCAGCAGCACCGGACTAGCGGTCCAAGAGACCCAGTACTTC
CDR3: CASSTGLAVQETQYF

J: TRBJ2-3
V: TRBV5-5
size: few
D: TRBD2
DNA: TGTGCCAGCAGCTGGGGGGGGGAGACAGATACGCAGTATTTT
CDR3: CASSWGGETDTQYF